Here is one T cell receptor beta chain with its context. This CDR3 contains 15 residues. Germline CDR1 MNHEY, CDR2 SVGAGI. V lost 7 bases and J lost 5, with 20 bases in between. This record belongs to a study of T cell changes during pregnancy in multiple sclerosis. Sequencing was performed with immunoSEQ multiplex PCR; in TCRdb, only in-frame clones are kept and a portion is missing. Among around 30,000 clones listed, 90% were seen once. The chain couples TRBV6-5 to TRBJ2-5; tentatively, D is TRBD1 (7 bases). The sequencing used CD4+ T cells from peripheral blood mononuclear cells, collected in the third trimester of pregnancy. This TCR was recovered from a female donor in good health, enrolled as a control in a pregnancy study. The CDR3 DNA is TGTGCCAGCACGTCGGCAGGGGGGTCCCGGGAGACCCAGTACTTC. Protein: CASTSAGGSRETQYF.